This T cell receptor beta chain derives from a study of Graves' ophthalmopathy and Graves' hyperthyroidism. Study-wide results and limits: A model built from 13 signatures distinguished ophthalmopathy from stable hyperthyroidism with roughly 90% sensitivity and 81.08% specificity.

There are 15 residues in the CDR3. Between the trimmed V and J ends, which lost 0 bases and 0 bases, there was a span of 8 bases. Germline CDR1 reads MGHRA; CDR2 reads YSYEKL. This clonotype was counted between two and nine times. Its antigen is not identified. Aged 18 to 65, the patients with hyperthyroidism had under 2 months' duration and were newly diagnosed. Orbital computed tomography and thyroid ultrasound, along with TRAb, serum thyroxine and clinical symptoms, underpinned diagnosis. What supplied the PBMCs was about 9.1 ml of fresh peripheral blood. RNA served as the template for amplifying TCR beta CDR3 regions. Following a first-round RT-PCR that used HTBI primers, a second-round multiplex PCR was carried out. Using its own MiXCR run on the multiplex PCR reads, TCRdb lists one record per CDR3 protein. The table has hundreds of thousands of distinct CDR3 sequences, about a fifth seen once.

The sequence was obtained from a woman in her late teens or twenties with stable Graves' hyperthyroidism. Some clones in this sample may be carry-over from other donors' samples. The chain uses TRBV4-1 and TRBJ1-1; D is ambiguous. Sample: peripheral blood. As DNA, the CDR3 is TGCGCCAGCAGCCAAGAATCCGGGATGAACACTGAAGCTTTCTTT. Translation: CASSQESGMNTEAFF.